The 32 T cell receptor beta chains listed next were all sequenced from one sample in a study of T cells expressing NK-cell markers. TCRdb re-analyzed the 5' RACE reads; it lists each CDR3 protein once, without DNA. Found here are 300,000 to 500,000 distinct CDR3 sequences; the top ten clones hold roughly 10%. The specimen sequenced was blood T cells: a sorted CD56 or NKG2C T cell subset, CD4+ or CD8+ T cells, or bulk PBMC T cells (not recorded which). All receptors come from a woman between 45 and 60 years old in good health.

The chain carries TRBV29-1 and TRBJ1-5. The CDR3 spans 13 residues. CDR1 and CDR2 (germline): SQVTM, ANQGSEA. The CDR3 region is CSVGGGYDQPQHF.

The chain recombines TRBV20-1 with TRBJ2-7; there is no DNA to check the TCRdb D call of TRBD2. The germline V gene encodes CDR1 DFQATT and CDR2 SNEGSKA (reference sequence). The CDR3 extends over 13 amino acids. CDR3 sequence: CSARGPPLDREYF.

CDR3 region: CASRQIAGGPSDTQYF. The chain recombines TRBV7-6 with TRBJ2-3; absent DNA, TCRdb's TRBD2 call cannot be checked. The CDR3 extends over 16 amino acids. Germline-derived CDR1 and CDR2 are SGHVS and FNYEAQ.

V gene TRBV7-2 combines with J gene TRBJ1-2; TCRdb selects TRBD1, and the lack of DNA leaves this call unchecked. Germline CDR1 reads SGHTA; CDR2 reads FQGNSA. This CDR3 is built from 16 residues. CDR3 amino acids: CASSPGSSGSRYGYTF.

The chain joins TRBV5-4 to TRBJ2-7; the TCRdb call, TRBD2, lacks DNA for checking. The CDR3 has 20 amino acids. In germline, CDR1 is SGHNT, CDR2 YYREEE (reference sequence). CDR3 region: CASSLARGGLAGVSPYEQYF.

The chain uses TRBV29-1 and TRBJ2-7. The CDR3 contains 12 residues. Looked up from germline, CDR1 is SQVTM and CDR2 is ANQGSEA. The CDR3 sequence is CSVREASYEQYF.

The J gene is TRBJ1-5, the V gene TRBV25-1. In germline, CDR1 is MGHDK, CDR2 SYGVNS. There are 12 residues in the CDR3. The CDR3 sequence: CASTEGNQPQHF.

This chain joins TRBV4-1 and TRBJ2-7. The CDR3 has 15 residues. Germline assignment: CDR1 MGHRA and CDR2 YSYEKL. CDR3 sequence reads: CASSQAPRGVYEQYF.

The chain joins TRBV29-1 to TRBJ2-5; TCRdb names TRBD1, which stays unverified in the absence of DNA. This CDR3 contains 12 residues. In germline, CDR1 is SQVTM, CDR2 ANQGSEA. The CDR3 reads CSPGGFAETQYF.

This chain joins TRBV23-1 and TRBJ1-5. TRBV23-1 is identified as an open reading frame with a role that is uncertain. CDR3 length: 16 residues. CDR3 residues: CASRSVQEDSNQPQHF.

V and J are TRBV7-8 and TRBJ1-1; there is no DNA to check the TCRdb D call of TRBD1. The germline gives CDR1 SGHVS, CDR2 FQNEAQ. This CDR3 comprises 12 residues. CDR3 region: CASSLAGRTVLF. Combining the CDR3 with reference TRBV7-8 and TRBJ1-1 gives the whole variable domain GAGVSQSPRYKVAKRGQDVALRCDPISGHVSLFWYQQALGQGPEFLTYFQNEAQLDKSGLPSDRFFAERPEGSVSTLKIQRTQQEDSAVYLCASSLAGRTVLFGQGTRLTVV.

The chain employs TRBV15 and TRBJ1-3; as DNA is missing, the TRBD1 call by TCRdb cannot be tested. The germline gives CDR1 LNHNV, CDR2 YYDKDF (reference sequence). The CDR3 is made up of 15 amino acids. The CDR3 loop reads CATSREKKGASTIYF.

The chain uses TRBV5-3 and TRBJ2-3. TRBV5-3 counts as an open reading frame of uncertain function. The CDR3 contains 11 residues. The CDR3 sequence: CARSLVDTQYF.

The chain combines TRBV11-2 with TRBJ1-5. Germline-derived CDR1 and CDR2 are SGHAT and FQNNGV. CDR3 length: 14 amino acids. The CDR3: CASSLGSGNQPQHF.

The chain is built from TRBV11-2 and TRBJ2-5; without DNA, the TCRdb call of TRBD2 cannot be checked. The germline CDR1 and CDR2 sequences are SGHAT and FQNNGV. The CDR3 is 14 residues long. The CDR3 is CASSWVTSAETQYF.

This sequence joins TRBV6-5 and TRBJ2-1; with no DNA, the TCRdb D assignment of TRBD2 cannot be verified. Germline V gene data show CDR1 as MNHEY and CDR2 as SVGAGI. The CDR3 length is 15 residues. The CDR3 loop is CASSPPKPSYNEQFF.

V gene TRBV15 combines with J gene TRBJ2-2; TCRdb indicates TRBD1, and absent DNA this call remains unverified. CDR3 size: 16 residues. Germline CDR1 and CDR2: LNHNV and YYDKDF (reference sequence). CDR3 amino acids: CATSRDAGRRTGELFF.

V is TRBV12-3 or TRBV12-4 and J is TRBJ1-5; TCRdb returns TRBD1, unconfirmable since there is no DNA. The CDR3 is 16 residues long. The CDR3 here is CASSGGQIYNNQPQHF.

The gene calls are TRBV4-1 and TRBJ2-4; TCRdb picks TRBD1, but there is no DNA to check that call. Per the germline V gene, CDR1 is MGHRA and CDR2 is YSYEKL. This CDR3 has 15 residues. The CDR3 region is CASSQDGQGRNIQYF.

The rearrangement uses TRBV20-1 and TRBJ2-5. Germline V CDR1 and CDR2: DFQATT, SNEGSKA (reference sequence). The CDR3 is 12 amino acids. The CDR3 reads CSVSRLKETQYF.

The chain recombines TRBV6-5 with TRBJ1-1; TCRdb lists TRBD1, though no DNA is available to test this call. This CDR3 region has 15 residues. Per the germline V gene, CDR1 is MNHEY and CDR2 is SVGAGI. The chain's CDR3 is CASYTLGAGKNEAFF.

The chain has TRBV25-1 and TRBJ2-1; the D call from TCRdb, TRBD2, cannot be confirmed without DNA. The germline V gene encodes CDR1 MGHDK and CDR2 SYGVNS. The CDR3 is 14 residues long. The CDR3 region is CASSPAGRHNEQFF.

The genes are TRBV10-3 and TRBJ1-5; TCRdb's D call of TRBD1 is untestable without DNA. Germline CDR1 ENHRY, CDR2 SYGVKD. CDR3 length: 13 residues. CDR3 sequence: CAISPGQSQPQHF.

The V and J genes are TRBV5-1 and TRBJ2-7. The CDR3 sequence is 12 residues long. In germline, CDR1 is SGHRS, CDR2 YFSETQ. The CDR3 region is CASSFTSGEQYF.

This CDR3 is CTSRRAGHRYYGYTF. The genes are TRBV1 and TRBJ1-2; the TRBD1 assignment by TCRdb is unverifiable without DNA. TRBV1 is listed as a pseudogene. CDR3 length equals 15 residues.

The chain carries TRBV12-3 or TRBV12-4 and TRBJ2-1; without DNA, the TCRdb call of TRBD2 cannot be checked. This CDR3 has 17 residues. CDR3 sequence: CASSFGSPSGRSNEQFF.

The chain couples TRBV3-1 to TRBJ2-1. Germline CDR1 reads LGHDT; CDR2 reads YNNKEL (reference sequence). This CDR3 contains 14 residues. The CDR3 spells CASSPIESYNEQFF.

This chain uses TRBV28 with TRBJ2-7; there is no DNA to check the TCRdb D call of TRBD1. CDR3 length: 15 residues. CDR1 is MDHEN and CDR2 is SYDVKM in the germline V gene. CDR3 amino acids: CASSSYRGRPYEQYF.

This chain joins TRBV7-8 and TRBJ2-1; TCRdb returns TRBD2, unconfirmable since there is no DNA. Germline CDR1 is SGHVS and CDR2 is FQNEAQ. The CDR3 sequence is 15 residues long. The CDR3 here is CASSSRLAGVFEQFF.

The chain is built from TRBV4-1 and TRBJ2-7. This CDR3 contains 12 residues. Germline V gene lookup returns CDR1 MGHRA and CDR2 YSYEKL. The CDR3 sequence: CASSQEVGSQYF.

The chain links TRBV5-1 to TRBJ2-3; the D call of TRBD1 rests on TCRdb alone, since no DNA is present to check it. There are 16 residues in the CDR3. Germline V gene data show CDR1 as SGHRS and CDR2 as YFSETQ. CDR3 in amino acids: CASSPLGGRDTDTQYF.

The chain combines TRBV3-1 with TRBJ2-2. The CDR3 runs 14 residues. CDR1 and CDR2 from the germline V gene are LGHDT and YNNKEL (reference sequence). CDR3 in amino acids: CASSPSERSGELFF. Looking up the rest from reference TRBV3-1 and TRBJ2-2 gives the full variable domain: DTAVSQTPKYLVTQMGNDKSIKCEQNLGHDTMYWYKQDSKKFLKIMFSYNNKELIINETVPNRFSPKSPDKAHLNLHINSLELGDSAVYFCASSPSERSGELFFGEGSRLTVL.